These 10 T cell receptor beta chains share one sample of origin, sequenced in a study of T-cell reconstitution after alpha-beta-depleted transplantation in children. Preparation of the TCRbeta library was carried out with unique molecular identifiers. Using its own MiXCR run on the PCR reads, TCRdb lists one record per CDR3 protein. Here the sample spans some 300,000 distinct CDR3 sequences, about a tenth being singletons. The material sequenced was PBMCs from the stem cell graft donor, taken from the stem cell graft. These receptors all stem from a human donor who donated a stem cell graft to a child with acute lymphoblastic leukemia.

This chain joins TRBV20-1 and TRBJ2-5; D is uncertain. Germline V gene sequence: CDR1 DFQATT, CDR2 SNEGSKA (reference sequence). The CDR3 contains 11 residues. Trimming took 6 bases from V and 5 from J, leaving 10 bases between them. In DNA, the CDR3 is TGCAGTGCCCCCACCGCGGAGACCCAGTACTTC. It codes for CSAPTAETQYF.

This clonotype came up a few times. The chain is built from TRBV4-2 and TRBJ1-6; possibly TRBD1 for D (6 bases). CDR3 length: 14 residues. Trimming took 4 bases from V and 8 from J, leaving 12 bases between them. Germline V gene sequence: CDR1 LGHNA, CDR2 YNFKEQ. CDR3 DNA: TGTGCCAGCAGCCTCCGGGGGCGGGATTCACCCCTCCACTTT. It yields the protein CASSLRGRDSPLHF.

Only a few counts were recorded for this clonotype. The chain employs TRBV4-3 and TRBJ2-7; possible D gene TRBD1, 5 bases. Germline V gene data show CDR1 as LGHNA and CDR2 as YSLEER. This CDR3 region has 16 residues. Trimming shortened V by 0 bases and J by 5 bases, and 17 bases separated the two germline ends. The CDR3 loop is CASSQDGVGPLHEQYF. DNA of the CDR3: TGCGCCAGCAGCCAAGATGGTGTGGGGCCCCTTCACGAGCAGTACTTC.

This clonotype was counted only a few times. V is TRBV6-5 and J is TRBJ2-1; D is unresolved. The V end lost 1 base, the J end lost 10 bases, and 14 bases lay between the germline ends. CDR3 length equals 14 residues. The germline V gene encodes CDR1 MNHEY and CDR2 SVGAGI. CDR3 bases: TGTGCCAGCAGTTACTTGGCCCCAGTCACCGAGCAGTTCTTC. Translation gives CASSYLAPVTEQFF.

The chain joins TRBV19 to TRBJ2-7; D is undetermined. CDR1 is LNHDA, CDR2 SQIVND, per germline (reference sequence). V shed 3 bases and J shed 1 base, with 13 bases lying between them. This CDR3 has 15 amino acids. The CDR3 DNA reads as TGTGCCAGTAGTATTGACTCCAGAATATCCTACGAGCAGTACTTC. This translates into CASSIDSRISYEQYF. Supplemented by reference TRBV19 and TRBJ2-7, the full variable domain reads DGGITQSPKYLFRKEGQNVTLSCEQNLNHDAMYWYRQDPGQGLRLIYYSQIVNDFQKGDIAEGYSVSREKKESFPLTVTSAQKNPTAFYLCASSIDSRISYEQYFGPGTRLTVT.

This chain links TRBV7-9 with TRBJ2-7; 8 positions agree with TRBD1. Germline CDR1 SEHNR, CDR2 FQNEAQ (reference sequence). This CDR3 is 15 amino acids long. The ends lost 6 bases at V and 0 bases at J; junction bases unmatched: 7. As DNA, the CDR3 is TGTGCCAGCAGTGATAACAGGGGGTACTCCTACGAGCAGTACTTC. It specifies CASSDNRGYSYEQYF.

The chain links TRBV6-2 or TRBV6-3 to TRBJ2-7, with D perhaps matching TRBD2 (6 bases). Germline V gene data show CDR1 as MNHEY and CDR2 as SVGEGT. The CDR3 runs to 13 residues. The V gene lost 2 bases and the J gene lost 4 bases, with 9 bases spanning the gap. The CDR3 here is CASSYGREYEQYF. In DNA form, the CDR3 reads TGTGCCAGCAGTTACGGCCGGGAGTACGAGCAGTACTTC.

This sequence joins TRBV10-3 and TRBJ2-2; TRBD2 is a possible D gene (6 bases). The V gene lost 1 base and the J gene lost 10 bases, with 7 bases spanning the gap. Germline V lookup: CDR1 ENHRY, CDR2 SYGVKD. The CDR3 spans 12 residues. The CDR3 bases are TGTGCCATCAGTGAGTGGGAGGAGGAGCTGTTTTTT. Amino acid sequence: CAISEWEEELFF.

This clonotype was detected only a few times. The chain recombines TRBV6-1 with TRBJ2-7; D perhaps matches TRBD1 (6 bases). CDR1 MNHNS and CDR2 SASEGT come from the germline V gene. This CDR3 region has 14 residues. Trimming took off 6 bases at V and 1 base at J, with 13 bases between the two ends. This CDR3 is CASSRKGESYEQYF. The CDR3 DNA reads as TGTGCCAGCAGCAGGAAGGGGGAGTCCTACGAGCAGTACTTC.

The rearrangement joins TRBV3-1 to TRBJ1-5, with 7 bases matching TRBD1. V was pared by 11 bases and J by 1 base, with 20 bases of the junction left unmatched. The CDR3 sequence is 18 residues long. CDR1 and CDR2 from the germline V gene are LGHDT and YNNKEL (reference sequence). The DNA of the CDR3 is TGTGCCTCCTGCCAAGGGGCAGGGGGGCACTTAAGCAATCAGCCCCAGCATTTT. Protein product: CASCQGAGGHLSNQPQHF.